This entry features one T cell receptor (beta chain) sequence. Antigen specificity is unknown. Reverse transcription used about 0.5 to 1 ug RNA and random hexamers. TCR beta CDR3 was amplified by immunoSEQ multiplex PCR. This amplification extended across 54 Vbeta and 13 Jbeta segments. TCRdb analysed the immunoSEQ multiplex PCR reads with MiXCR anew, one entry per CDR3 protein. The data show approximately 120,000 distinct CDR3 sequences, roughly 95% seen once. These data originate in a study of CD8 T cells in Susac syndrome. Findings and limits, study-wide: The study recognized that its TCR sequencing and HLA analysis covered a relatively small number of individuals.

The V and J ends lost 2 bases and 0 bases, in that order; junction bases with no gene match: 5. This CDR3 has 16 amino acids. Germline V gene data show CDR1 as SEHNR and CDR2 as FQNEAQ (reference sequence). High-throughput TCR beta sequencing covered peripheral CD8+ and CD4+ T cells. Controls were healthy donors (matched for age and sex). Sequencing was performed on CD4+ T cells from PBMCs. The chain carries TRBV7-9 and TRBJ1-1; the match to TRBD1 covers 8 bases. The clonotype comes from a human donor in good health. For the CDR3, the DNA is TGTGCCAGCAGCTTATCCAGGGGGCGGATGAACACTGAAGCTTTCTTT. It encodes CASSLSRGRMNTEAFF.